This TCR beta chain was recorded in a study of cytomegalovirus exposure and HLA in healthy donors. Points from the study as a whole: Both high specificity and high sensitivity reportedly marked the classifier's diagnosis of cytomegalovirus status.

With 60 Vbeta and 13 Jbeta primers, the PCR was carried out. Libraries were prepared by immunoSEQ multiplex PCR; TCRdb keeps only in-frame clonotypes and omits some of them. Counted here are tens of thousands of clones, 72% occurring once; the ten biggest clones make up less than 9.5%. Relative to its sample, this clone is large. Antigen specificity is unknown. V trimming: 0 bases; J trimming: 2 bases; junction bases outside the gene matches: 2. From germline, CDR1 is MRHNA and CDR2 SNTAGT. The CDR3 sequence is 15 residues long. This chain connects TRBV6-4 to TRBJ2-3; TRBD1 aligns across 7 bases. The sequence came from a woman aged 45-65 years in good health and CMV-seronegative. Sequenced material: PBMCs. The CDR3 here is CASSDSTGATDTQYF. For the CDR3, the DNA is TGTGCCAGCAGTGACTCCACAGGGGCCACAGATACGCAGTATTTT.